These 30 T cell receptor beta chains originate from one sample sequenced in a study of T cell repertoires in cytomegalovirus infection. TCRdb redid the calling of the reads with MiXCR, one entry per CDR3 protein. The sample comprises roughly 230,000 distinct CDR3 sequences, roughly 6.5% of which are singletons, and roughly 6% rests with the top ten. The sequenced sample was PBMCs. All receptors derive from a human donor in good health (CMV status not recorded). Some clones in this sample may be carry-over from other donors' samples.

Of note for this clonotype: At one end the junction does not follow the germline gene, possibly because of a read error. The V call is TRBV7-9, the J call TRBJ2-2, with D uncertain. The CDR3 sequence is 15 residues long. Germline V CDR1 and CDR2: SEHNR, FQNEAQ (reference sequence). CDR3 bases: TGTGCCTGCAGTCCGCCTCCCACCGGGACCGGGGAGCTGTTTTTT. Protein: CACSPPPTGTGELFF. The complete variable domain, with remaining parts taken from reference TRBV7-9 and TRBJ2-2, reads DTGVSQNPRHKITKRGQNVTFRCDPISEHNRLYWYRQTLGQGPEFLTYFQNEAQLEKSRLLSDRFSAERPKGSFSTLEIQRTEQGDSAMYLCACSPPPTGTGELFFGEGSRLTVL.

This clonotype was counted many times. The chain has TRBV7-2 and TRBJ1-1; 7 bases fit TRBD1. The V segment lost 6 bases and the J segment 7 bases; nucleotides outside the gene matches: 14. The CDR3 totals 15 residues. CDR1 SGHTA and CDR2 FQGNSA come from the germline V gene. The CDR3 coding sequence is TGTGCCAGCAGAGACCGGAGAGGGGGCTGGGATGAAGCTTTCTTT. It translates to CASRDRRGGWDEAFF.

The chain carries TRBV20-1 and TRBJ1-1; possibly TRBD1 for D (5 bases). The germline CDR1 and CDR2 sequences are DFQATT and SNEGSKA (reference sequence). Between the trimmed V and J ends, which lost 1 base and 0 bases, there was a span of 12 bases. CDR3 length: 15 residues. CDR3 sequence reads: CSARVPQTVNTEAFF. Here the CDR3 DNA reads TGCAGTGCTAGAGTTCCCCAGACAGTGAACACTGAAGCTTTCTTT.

The table lists this clonotype with many counts. The chain couples TRBV6-2 or TRBV6-3 to TRBJ2-1; weak D call: TRBD2 (5 bases). Per germline, CDR1 MNHEY and CDR2 SVGEGT. Trimming left V 7 bases short and J 9 bases short, with 16 bases between. The CDR3 runs 13 residues. The CDR3 reads CASTERGYGEQFF. In nucleotides, the CDR3 is TGTGCCAGCACCGAGAGAGGGTATGGTGAGCAGTTCTTC.

At least ten counts were recorded for this clonotype. The V gene is TRBV6-2 or TRBV6-3, the J gene TRBJ2-5; the D gene is possibly TRBD2 (5 bases). This CDR3 has 15 residues. The germline V gene encodes CDR1 MNHEY and CDR2 SVGEGT. Deletions cut 3 bases from V and 6 bases from J, with 17 bases between. CDR3 loop: CASSYGSLGGQTQYF. The CDR3 bases are TGTGCCAGCAGTTATGGGAGCTTGGGCGGACAGACCCAGTACTTC.

This clonotype was picked up many times. V usage is TRBV4-3 and J usage is TRBJ2-7; no firm D call. Between the trimmed V and J ends, which lost 0 bases and 1 base, there was a span of 10 bases. The CDR3 extends over 15 amino acids. Germline V CDR1 and CDR2: LGHNA, YSLEER. The CDR3 DNA is TGCGCCAGCAGCCAAGATCCGACGGAGTCCTACGAGCAGTACTTC. Protein product: CASSQDPTESYEQYF.

The gene calls are TRBV28 and TRBJ2-5; D might be TRBD1 or TRBD2, each matching 5 bases. Between the trimmed V and J ends, which lost 5 bases and 10 bases, there was a span of 20 bases. Germline V lookup: CDR1 MDHEN, CDR2 SYDVKM. The CDR3 extends over 14 amino acids. The CDR3 DNA reads as TGTGCCAGCAGTGATATGGGACCGGGTGGAGGCCAGTACTTC. This codes for CASSDMGPGGGQYF.

In its sample, this clonotype was seen many times. The chain carries TRBV7-6 and TRBJ2-6; tentative D call: TRBD1 (6 bases). The CDR3 runs to 18 residues. Germline loops: CDR1 SGHVS, CDR2 FNYEAQ. V was clipped by 2 bases and J by 0 bases, with 14 bases between them. CDR3 bases: TGTGCCAGCAGCTTACGGTCGACAGGACGCTCTGGGGCCAACGTCCTGACTTTC. Translating it yields CASSLRSTGRSGANVLTF.

This clonotype appeared many times. CDR3 nucleotides: TGTGCCAGTACCACCCAGGGCAATCAGCCCCAGCATTTT. It translates to CASTTQGNQPQHF. The gene calls are TRBV19 and TRBJ1-5; D is ambiguous. V was clipped by 7 bases and J by 2 bases, with 9 bases between them. Germline V gene lookup returns CDR1 LNHDA and CDR2 SQIVND (reference sequence). This CDR3 comprises 13 residues.

The chain is built from TRBV27 and TRBJ1-1; the match to TRBD1 covers 9 bases. In germline, CDR1 is MNHEY, CDR2 SMNVEV (reference sequence). The CDR3 runs 16 residues. V was clipped by 6 bases and J by 1 base; unmatched bases: 9. The CDR3 nucleotides read TGTGCCAGCAGCCCACAGGGGGCCCGGGGGAACACTGAAGCTTTCTTT. Protein: CASSPQGARGNTEAFF.

This clonotype showed up many times. This chain links TRBV7-2 with TRBJ2-4; 9 bases fit TRBD1. This CDR3 has 14 amino acids. Germline lookup yields CDR1 SGHTA and CDR2 FQGNSA. Trimming took 5 bases from V and 7 from J; bases not matched to a gene: 6. Here the CDR3 DNA reads TGTGCCAGCAGCCAGGACAGGGGCCGGAACATTCAGTACTTC. This encodes CASSQDRGRNIQYF. Looking up the rest from reference TRBV7-2 and TRBJ2-4 gives the full variable domain: GAGVSQSPSNKVTEKGKDVELRCDPISGHTALYWYRQSLGQGLEFLIYFQGNSAPDKSGLPSDRFSAERTGGSVSTLTIQRTQQEDSAVYLCASSQDRGRNIQYFGAGTRLSVL.

In this sample, this clonotype turned up many times. The chain recombines TRBV7-2 with TRBJ1-5; 7 bases fit TRBD1. Germline CDR1 reads SGHTA; CDR2 reads FQGNSA. V was pared by 5 bases and J by 3 bases, with 7 bases of the junction left unmatched. CDR3 length: 15 amino acids. The CDR3 here is CASSDDGQDNQPQHF. The CDR3 DNA follows: TGTGCCAGCAGCGACGATGGACAGGACAATCAGCCCCAGCATTTT.

This clonotype was counted at least ten times. The chain uses TRBV10-3 and TRBJ1-2; a possible D gene is TRBD1 (6 bases). Germline V gives CDR1 ENHRY, CDR2 SYGVKD. This CDR3 contains 12 residues. The V end was cut by 6 bases, the J end by 1 base, with 6 bases between. CDR3 nucleotide sequence: TGTGCCATCAGACAGGGTAACTATGGCTACACCTTC. It specifies CAIRQGNYGYTF.

The sample holds a few counts of this clonotype. V usage is TRBV19 and J usage is TRBJ2-5, with D maybe TRBD2 (7 bases). The CDR3 spans 15 residues. Germline V gives CDR1 LNHDA, CDR2 SQIVND (reference sequence). The V and J ends lost 3 bases and 3 bases respectively, with 14 bases between them. CDR3 sequence (DNA): TGTGCCAGTAGTATGGGGGGGCGAGGGAAAGAGACCCAGTACTTC. Its translation is CASSMGGRGKETQYF.

This clonotype was seen many times. V and J are TRBV7-2 and TRBJ2-2, with 8 bases that match TRBD1. Germline-derived CDR1 and CDR2 are SGHTA and FQGNSA. V shed 4 bases and J 7 bases; nucleotides not matched to a gene: 17. This CDR3 spans 18 amino acids. Written as DNA, the CDR3 is TGTGCCAGCAGCTCCAGACCAGGTGGCAGGGGGCGCTTCGGGGAGCTGTTTTTT. It is translated as CASSSRPGGRGRFGELFF. The full variable domain, rest sourced from reference TRBV7-2 and TRBJ2-2, is GAGVSQSPSNKVTEKGKDVELRCDPISGHTALYWYRQSLGQGLEFLIYFQGNSAPDKSGLPSDRFSAERTGGSVSTLTIQRTQQEDSAVYLCASSSRPGGRGRFGELFFGEGSRLTVL.

The V gene is TRBV18, the J gene TRBJ2-6, with TRBD1 matching 8 bases. CDR1 is KGHSH and CDR2 is LQKENI in the germline V gene. Trimming took 2 bases from V and 0 from J; bases not matched to a gene: 6. The CDR3 length is 18 residues. The CDR3 DNA reads as TGTGCCAGCTCACCAACGGGGACAGGCCTCTCTGGGGCCAACGTCCTGACTTTC. Protein: CASSPTGTGLSGANVLTF.

This clonotype was picked up many times. The chain has TRBV29-1 and TRBJ1-3; possible D gene TRBD1, 5 bases. Germline V gene data show CDR1 as SQVTM and CDR2 as ANQGSEA. V lost 5 bases, J lost 4 bases, and 12 bases lay in between. The CDR3 spans 13 residues. CDR3 amino acids: CSVLSREGNTIYF. The CDR3 region has the DNA TGCAGCGTTCTGAGCAGGGAAGGAAACACCATATATTTT. Combining the CDR3 with reference TRBV29-1 and TRBJ1-3 gives the whole variable domain SAVISQKPSRDICQRGTSLTIQCQVDSQVTMMFWYRQQPGQSLTLIATANQGSEATYESGFVIDKFPISRPNLTFSTLTVSNMSPEDSSIYLCSVLSREGNTIYFGEGSWLTVV.

This clonotype showed up many times. This chain connects TRBV7-2 to TRBJ2-2, with D perhaps assigned TRBD1 or TRBD2 (6 bases each). The CDR3 sequence is 14 residues long. From germline, CDR1 is SGHTA and CDR2 FQGNSA. Trimming left V 5 bases short and J 8 bases short, with 15 bases between. The CDR3 DNA reads as TGTGCCAGCAGCCTAAGGGGGGCTGAGGGGGAGCTGTTTTTT. Amino acid sequence: CASSLRGAEGELFF.

This clonotype appeared many times. This CDR3 is CASSLVRALSKEAFF. The CDR3 DNA follows: TGTGCCAGCAGCCTAGTGAGGGCACTTTCTAAAGAAGCTTTCTTT. This chain links TRBV11-3 with TRBJ1-1; unclear D gene. CDR3 length: 15 amino acids. V was shortened by 5 bases and J by 8 bases, with 21 bases between the two germline ends. The germline gives CDR1 SGHNT, CDR2 YENEEA.

This clonotype showed up many times. The chain combines TRBV5-6 with TRBJ1-5; D is possibly TRBD1 (6 bases). V gave up 0 bases and J gave up 6 bases, with 16 bases separating them. CDR1 and CDR2 (germline): SGHDT, YYEEEE. The CDR3 loop spans 16 amino acids. The CDR3: CASSLVGAGDGQPQHF. CDR3 sequence (DNA): TGTGCCAGCAGCTTGGTGGGGGCAGGGGACGGTCAGCCCCAGCATTTT.

At least ten counts were recorded for this clonotype. The chain has TRBV19 and TRBJ2-5; TRBD1 is a possible D gene (6 bases). With 3 bases removed from V and 5 bases from J, the gap between germline ends came to 7 bases. The length of the CDR3 is 12 residues. From germline, CDR1 is LNHDA and CDR2 SQIVND (reference sequence). CDR3 amino acids: CASSIQGETQYF. The CDR3, as DNA: TGTGCCAGTAGTATTCAGGGGGAGACCCAGTACTTC.

This clonotype came up many times. The chain is built from TRBV28 and TRBJ2-1; D tentatively fits TRBD1 or TRBD2 (5 bases each). Germline V gene sequence: CDR1 MDHEN, CDR2 SYDVKM. With 11 bases removed from V and 4 bases from J, the gap between germline ends came to 12 bases. This CDR3 has 12 amino acids. CDR3 in DNA: TGTGCCTCCCGGGACGGTTACAATGAGCAGTTCTTC. Protein: CASRDGYNEQFF.

In its sample, this clonotype was seen many times. V gene TRBV20-1 combines with J gene TRBJ2-7; 7 bases line up with TRBD1. Germline CDR1 reads DFQATT; CDR2 reads SNEGSKA (reference sequence). With V trimmed by 0 bases and J by 4 bases, 12 bases remained unmatched. The CDR3 is 16 residues long. CDR3 sequence reads: CSARDPTGVGLYEQYF. The CDR3 DNA sequence: TGCAGTGCTAGAGATCCCACAGGGGTGGGGTTGTACGAGCAGTACTTC.

This clonotype has ten or more counts. The genes are TRBV6-2 or TRBV6-3 and TRBJ1-5; no clear D gene. CDR3 length: 15 amino acids. The germline gives CDR1 MNHEY, CDR2 SVGEGT. Between the trimmed V and J ends, which lost 4 bases and 5 bases, there was a span of 15 bases. The CDR3 DNA sequence: TGTGCCAGCAGTTTCCAACAGATTCCTTATCAGCCCCAGCATTTT. This gives the protein CASSFQQIPYQPQHF.

This clonotype was counted many times. The rearrangement joins TRBV28 to TRBJ2-5; perhaps TRBD2 as D (5 bases). This CDR3 is built from 17 residues. V was pared by 4 bases and J by 1 base, with 19 bases between. From germline, CDR1 is MDHEN and CDR2 SYDVKM. The CDR3 sequence: CASSSHPGVGFQETQYF. The CDR3 DNA is TGTGCCAGCAGTTCGCATCCCGGGGTGGGGTTCCAAGAGACCCAGTACTTC.

This clonotype came up many times. The chain carries TRBV6-5 and TRBJ1-1, with D possibly matching TRBD1 (6 bases). The CDR3 loop spans 13 amino acids. Deletions cut 3 bases from V and 8 bases from J, with 13 bases between. Germline CDR1 MNHEY, CDR2 SVGAGI. The CDR3: CASSYSPGTEAFF. As DNA, the CDR3 is TGTGCCAGCAGTTATTCCCCCGGGACAGAAGCTTTCTTT.

At least ten counts were recorded for this clonotype. The CDR3 nucleotides read TGTGCCAGCAGCTTAGGCCCCAATAGCTTCGGGGAGCTGTTTTTT. It yields the protein CASSLGPNSFGELFF. J is TRBJ2-2 and V is TRBV7-2, with no clear D. The germline V and J ends were trimmed by 1 base and 7 bases, with 13 bases remaining between them. This CDR3 comprises 15 residues. CDR1 and CDR2 (germline): SGHTA, FQGNSA.

There are many counts of this clonotype. The chain recombines TRBV4-2 with TRBJ1-1, with D tentatively TRBD1 (6 bases). The CDR3 is 16 amino acids. From germline, CDR1 is LGHNA and CDR2 YNFKEQ. The germline V and J ends were trimmed by 0 bases and 7 bases, with 18 bases remaining between them. This CDR3 reads CASSQDPIGRQDEAFF. CDR3 DNA sequence: TGTGCCAGCAGCCAAGACCCGATAGGCCGACAGGATGAAGCTTTCTTT.

This clonotype came up many times. The genes are TRBV11-2 and TRBJ2-1, with 9 bases that match TRBD1. The CDR3 runs 16 residues. Germline CDR1 reads SGHAT; CDR2 reads FQNNGV. Germline trimming cut 4 bases from V and 2 bases from J; bases unmatched to any gene: 6. CDR3 loop: CASSSAGTGPYNEQFF. The DNA for the CDR3 is TGTGCCAGCAGCTCCGCCGGGACAGGGCCCTACAATGAGCAGTTCTTC.

In its sample, this clonotype was seen many times. The chain is built from TRBV5-6 and TRBJ2-3; D is perhaps TRBD2 (5 bases). The V end was cut by 0 bases, the J end by 4 bases, with 9 bases between. In germline, CDR1 is SGHDT, CDR2 YYEEEE. The CDR3 totals 14 residues. The CDR3 here is CASSLGLISDTQYF. Written as DNA, the CDR3 is TGTGCCAGCAGCTTGGGACTAATTTCAGATACGCAGTATTTT.